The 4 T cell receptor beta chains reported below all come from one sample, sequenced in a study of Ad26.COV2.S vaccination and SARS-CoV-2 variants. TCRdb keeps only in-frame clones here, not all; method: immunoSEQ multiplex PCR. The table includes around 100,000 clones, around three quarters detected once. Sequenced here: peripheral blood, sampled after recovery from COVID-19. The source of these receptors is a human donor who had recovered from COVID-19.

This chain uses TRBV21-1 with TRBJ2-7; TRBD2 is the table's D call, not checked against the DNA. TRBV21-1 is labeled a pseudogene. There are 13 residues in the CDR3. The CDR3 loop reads CASRGTFSYEQYF. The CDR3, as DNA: TGTGCCAGCAGAGGGACTTTCTCCTACGAGCAGTACTTC.

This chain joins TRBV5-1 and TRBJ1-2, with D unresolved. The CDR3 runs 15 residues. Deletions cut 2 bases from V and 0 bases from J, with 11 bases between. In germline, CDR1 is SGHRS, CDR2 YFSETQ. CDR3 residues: CASSFLGTTNYGYTF. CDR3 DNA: TGCGCCAGCAGCTTCTTGGGAACCACTAACTATGGCTACACCTTC.

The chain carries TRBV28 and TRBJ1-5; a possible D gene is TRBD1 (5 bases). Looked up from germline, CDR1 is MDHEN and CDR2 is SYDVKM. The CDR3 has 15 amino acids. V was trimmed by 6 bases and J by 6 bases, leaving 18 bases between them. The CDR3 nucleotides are TGTGCCAGCAGACGGGACTCTCAATGGGGTCAGCCCCAGCATTTT. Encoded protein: CASRRDSQWGQPQHF.

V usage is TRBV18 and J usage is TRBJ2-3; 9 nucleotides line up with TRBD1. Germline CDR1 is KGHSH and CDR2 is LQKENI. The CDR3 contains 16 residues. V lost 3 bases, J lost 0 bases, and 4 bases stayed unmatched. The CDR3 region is CASSPYRGLSTDTQYF. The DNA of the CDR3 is TGTGCCAGCTCACCCTACAGGGGGCTAAGCACAGATACGCAGTATTTT.